This T cell receptor beta chain emerged from a study of T cells in Graves' hyperthyroidism and ophthalmopathy. What was amplified from RNA transcripts were TCR beta CDR3 regions. First-round RT-PCR targeting the TCR CDR3 was performed with the HTBI primer set. TCRdb re-analysed the multiplex PCR reads in MiXCR, keeping a single row per CDR3 protein. This sample has roughly 180,000 distinct CDR3 sequences, with approximately 9% found just once. The CDR3 has 15 residues. Per germline, CDR1 LGHDT and CDR2 YNNKEL (reference sequence). V was trimmed by 4 bases and J by 4 bases, leaving 16 bases between them. These patients, aged 18 to 65, had recently diagnosed hyperthyroidism lasting under 2 months. Investigators excluded patients with uncontrolled infection, other autoimmune disease, pregnancy or lactation. This clonotype was found many times. The antigen is undetermined. Findings and limits, study-wide: A 13 V-J model separated ophthalmopathy from stable hyperthyroidism. Peripheral blood also featured most of the thyroid clonotypes expanded above 0.001.

The source of this sequence is a woman aged 18-29 years with Graves' hyperthyroidism that later progressed to Graves' ophthalmopathy. The chain links TRBV3-1 to TRBJ1-1; D might be TRBD1 (5 bases). Sample: blood. The CDR3 here is CASSPTFQGGTEAFF. The CDR3 coding sequence is TGTGCCAGCAGCCCGACCTTTCAGGGAGGCACTGAAGCTTTCTTT.